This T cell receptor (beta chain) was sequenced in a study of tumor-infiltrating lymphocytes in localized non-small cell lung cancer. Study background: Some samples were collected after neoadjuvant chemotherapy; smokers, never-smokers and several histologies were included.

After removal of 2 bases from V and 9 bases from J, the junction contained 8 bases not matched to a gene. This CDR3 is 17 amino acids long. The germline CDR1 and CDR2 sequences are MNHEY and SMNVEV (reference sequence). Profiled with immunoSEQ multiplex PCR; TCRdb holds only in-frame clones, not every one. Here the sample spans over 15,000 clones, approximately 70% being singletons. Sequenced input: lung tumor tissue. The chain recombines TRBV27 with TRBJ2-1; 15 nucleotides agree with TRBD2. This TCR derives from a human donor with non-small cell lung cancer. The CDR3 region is CASSLRTSGRGLGEQFF. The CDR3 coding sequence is TGTGCCAGCAGTTTACGGACTAGCGGGAGGGGCCTTGGTGAGCAGTTCTTC.